This entry lists 28 T cell receptor beta chains sequenced from one sample in a study of blood T cell repertoires in COVID-19. The assay was immunoSEQ multiplex PCR, and TCRdb's table has in-frame clones only and misses some. The data hold about 400,000 clones, with 75% to 90% observed a single time. Sequencing was done on a sample of peripheral blood. The receptor set was obtained from a woman in her 30s with active or convalescent COVID-19.

This sequence joins TRBV7-6 and TRBJ2-1; the D gene is possibly TRBD2 (6 bases). CDR3 size: 14 residues. In germline, CDR1 is SGHVS, CDR2 FNYEAQ. Trimming removed 2 bases from V and 8 bases from J, with 13 bases in between. CDR3 nucleotides: TGTGCCAGCAGCTTATTCGGGGGAGGCGATGAGCAGTTCTTC. This encodes CASSLFGGGDEQFF.

The rearrangement uses TRBV15 and TRBJ1-2; D is unclear. V dropped 8 bases and J dropped 5 bases, with 18 bases sitting between them. This CDR3 region has 14 residues. Germline V lookup: CDR1 LNHNV, CDR2 YYDKDF (reference sequence). The CDR3 loop reads CATDYSLEGYGYTF. The CDR3 DNA follows: TGTGCCACCGATTATAGTCTGGAGGGTTATGGCTACACCTTC.

The chain links TRBV5-1 to TRBJ2-7, with TRBD2 as a possible D gene (6 bases). Trimming stripped 1 base from V and 5 bases from J, with 16 bases between. Germline CDR1 and CDR2: SGHRS and YFSETQ. The CDR3 has 15 amino acids. CDR3 DNA sequence: TGCGCCAGCAGCTTGTGGGAGGACAATCACAACGAGCAGTACTTC. Its translation is CASSLWEDNHNEQYF.

The chain uses TRBV6-5 and TRBJ1-2; TRBD1 might be the D (6 bases). CDR1 and CDR2 (germline): MNHEY, SVGAGI. The CDR3 sequence is 14 residues long. V dropped 5 bases and J dropped 4 bases, with 14 bases sitting between them. DNA for the CDR3: TGTGCCAGCAGTATCCGAGACAGGTTCTATGGCTACACCTTC. Its translation: CASSIRDRFYGYTF.

The rearrangement links TRBV19 to TRBJ2-1, with D possibly TRBD2 on 5 matching bases. Trimming stripped 4 bases from V and 7 bases from J, with 5 bases between. CDR1 is LNHDA, CDR2 SQIVND, per germline (reference sequence). There are 11 residues in the CDR3. The CDR3 DNA follows: TGTGCCAGTAGTACGGGAAATGAGCAGTTCTTC. Protein sequence: CASSTGNEQFF.

CDR3 residues: CASSVAAGVVEKLFF. The CDR3 coding sequence is TGTGCCAGCAGCGTAGCAGCGGGGGTGGTTGAAAAACTGTTTTTT. V usage is TRBV9 and J usage is TRBJ1-4, with TRBD1 as a possible D gene (5 bases). Trimming removed 0 bases at V and 7 bases at J, with 13 bases between. Germline lookup yields CDR1 SGDLS and CDR2 YYNGEE. This CDR3 is 15 amino acids long. Full variable domain (missing parts from reference TRBV9 and TRBJ1-4): DSGVTQTPKHLITATGQRVTLRCSPRSGDLSVYWYQQSLDQGLQFLIQYYNGEERAKGNILERFSAQQFPDLHSELNLSSLELGDSALYFCASSVAAGVVEKLFFGSGTQLSVL.

The chain employs TRBV5-4 and TRBJ2-5; TRBD1 matches 7 bases. Germline V gene data show CDR1 as SGHNT and CDR2 as YYREEE (reference sequence). J lost 1 base, V lost 4 bases, and 4 bases had no gene match. The CDR3 runs to 14 residues. CDR3 DNA: TGTGCCAGCAGCCGACAGGGCAGCCAAGAGACCCAGTACTTC. It is translated as CASSRQGSQETQYF.

This rearrangement joins TRBV6-2 or TRBV6-3 to TRBJ1-1; 7 bases map to TRBD1. V lost 6 bases to trimming and J lost 3 bases; unmatched junction nucleotides: 4. There are 13 residues in the CDR3. Per the germline V gene, CDR1 is MNHEY and CDR2 is SVGEGT. CDR3: CASSLTGDTEAFF. CDR3 in DNA: TGTGCCAGCAGCCTAACAGGGGACACTGAAGCTTTCTTT.

This chain uses TRBV18 with TRBJ2-7, with D perhaps matching TRBD1 (5 bases). Germline CDR1 and CDR2: KGHSH and LQKENI. Trimming left V 6 bases short and J 5 bases short, with 11 bases between. This CDR3 region has 12 residues. CDR3 sequence: CASSSGFHEQYF. The CDR3 coding sequence is TGTGCCAGCTCCTCAGGGTTCCACGAGCAGTACTTC.

The gene calls are TRBV11-3 and TRBJ2-2, with a weak D call TRBD2 (6 bases). Trimming left V 6 bases short and J 2 bases short, with 19 bases between. Germline CDR1 and CDR2: SGHNT and YENEEA. The CDR3 runs 17 residues. CDR3 residues: CASRLSFWGVNTGELFF. The CDR3 region has the DNA TGTGCCAGCAGACTTAGTTTTTGGGGGGTCAACACCGGGGAGCTGTTTTTT.

CDR3 sequence (DNA): TGTGCCAGCAGCCCGGGAGTGAGTGGTGAAGCTTTCTTT. It encodes CASSPGVSGEAFF. The rearrangement links TRBV16 to TRBJ1-1; D call uncertain. This CDR3 has 13 amino acids. V was cut by 4 bases and J by 7 bases, with 13 bases left in between. Germline V gene sequence: CDR1 KGHSY, CDR2 FQNENV.

In this sample, this clone turned up once. The V gene is TRBV6-5, the J gene TRBJ1-1, with 7 bases lining up with TRBD1. J gave up 7 bases and V 8 bases, and 10 bases lay outside the gene matches. This CDR3 is built from 13 residues. Germline V gives CDR1 MNHEY, CDR2 SVGAGI. CDR3 sequence (DNA): TGTGCCAGCGCCGGGACAGCTAGTTATGAAGCTTTCTTT. It encodes CASAGTASYEAFF.

This chain connects TRBV13 to TRBJ2-5, with D tentatively TRBD1 (5 bases). The CDR3 is 20 residues long. Germline V CDR1 and CDR2: PRHDT, FYEKMQ (reference sequence). Trimming took 2 bases from V and 0 from J, leaving 25 bases between them. In DNA, the CDR3 is TGTGCCAGCAGCTTATCTTTTATCGAGCGACAGAAAACGTACCAAGAGACCCAGTACTTC. Amino acids: CASSLSFIERQKTYQETQYF.

The CDR3 reads CAISEWGTGVEAFF. CDR3 DNA: TGTGCCATCAGTGAGTGGGGGACAGGGGTTGAAGCTTTCTTT. The rearrangement joins TRBV10-3 to TRBJ1-1; 10 nucleotides align to TRBD1. The germline V gene has CDR1 ENHRY and CDR2 SYGVKD. The CDR3 totals 14 residues. J was trimmed by 7 bases and V by 1 base; bases with no gene match: 3.

The rearrangement uses TRBV3-1 (or the pseudogene TRBV3-2) and TRBJ2-7; 10 nucleotides align to TRBD2. This CDR3 is built from 17 residues. Unmatched junction bases numbered 14, after V lost 2 bases and J lost 7 bases. Looked up from germline, CDR1 is LGHDT and CDR2 is YNNKEL (reference sequence). In nucleotides, the CDR3 is TGTGCCAGCAGCCAATGGTCTAGCGGGGGCCGCGCGGGGGAGCAGTACTTC. This codes for CASSQWSSGGRAGEQYF.

The chain is built from TRBV5-4 and TRBJ2-1, with 8 bases fitting TRBD2. Germline CDR1 reads SGHNT; CDR2 reads YYREEE (reference sequence). The V segment lost 1 base and the J segment 5 bases; nucleotides outside the gene matches: 5. This CDR3 is 15 amino acids long. The CDR3 nucleotides read TGTGCCAGCAGCTTGTCGGCGGGAGGCCACAATGAGCAGTTCTTC. Translating gives CASSLSAGGHNEQFF.

The chain combines TRBV11-2 with TRBJ2-1, with TRBD2 matching 7 bases. The CDR3 consists of 15 residues. The germline V gene encodes CDR1 SGHAT and CDR2 FQNNGV. The V segment lost 0 bases and the J segment 9 bases; nucleotides outside the gene matches: 8. The CDR3 DNA is TGTGCCAGCAGCTTAGATCGGACTAGTTTTAGTGAGCAGTTCTTC. As protein: CASSLDRTSFSEQFF. Supplemented by reference TRBV11-2 and TRBJ2-1, the full variable domain reads EAGVAQSPRYKIIEKRQSVAFWCNPISGHATLYWYQQILGQGPKLLIQFQNNGVVDDSQLPKDRFSAERLKGVDSTLKIQPAKLEDSAVYLCASSLDRTSFSEQFFGPGTRLTVL.

CDR3 amino acids: CAAQERTGATEAFF. The DNA for the CDR3 is TGTGCCGCCCAGGAAAGGACAGGGGCAACTGAAGCTTTCTTT. The V and J genes are TRBV19 and TRBJ1-1, with TRBD1 matching 9 bases. CDR1 is LNHDA and CDR2 is SQIVND in the germline V gene (reference sequence). V gave up 11 bases and J gave up 5 bases; unmatched junction bases: 12. This CDR3 has 14 amino acids.

This rearrangement joins TRBV6-1 to TRBJ2-7; 10 nucleotides match TRBD2. CDR1 and CDR2 (germline): MNHNS, SASEGT. This CDR3 is 16 amino acids long. V was clipped by 2 bases and J by 2 bases; unmatched bases: 6. The CDR3 bases are TGTGCCAGCAGTGAACAAAGCGGGAGGGGTCCCTACGAGCAGTACTTC. This gives the protein CASSEQSGRGPYEQYF.

This clone was recorded a few times. Here the CDR3 reads CASSLQGLSTEAFF. The CDR3 DNA is TGCGCCAGCAGCCTACAGGGTCTGAGCACTGAAGCTTTCTTT. J is TRBJ1-1 and V is TRBV4-1; a weak D match, TRBD1 (6 bases). Between the trimmed V and J ends, which lost 4 bases and 4 bases, there was a span of 13 bases. Germline V lookup: CDR1 MGHRA, CDR2 YSYEKL. The CDR3 has 14 residues.

This rearrangement joins TRBV6-4 to TRBJ1-3; 8 bases fit TRBD1. V lost 9 bases and J lost 1; bases outside the gene matches: 2. The CDR3 extends over 13 amino acids. Per the germline V gene, CDR1 is MRHNA and CDR2 is SNTAGT. The CDR3 region is CARGQGSGNTIYF. The CDR3 nucleotides read TGTGCCAGAGGACAGGGTTCTGGAAACACCATATATTTT.

The J gene is TRBJ2-7, the V gene TRBV27, with TRBD2 as a possible D gene (5 bases). This CDR3 contains 13 residues. Germline V lookup: CDR1 MNHEY, CDR2 SMNVEV (reference sequence). V was clipped by 6 bases and J by 0 bases, with 9 bases between them. The DNA for the CDR3 is TGTGCCAGCAGCCCCGGGAACTCCTACGAGCAGTACTTC. Amino acid sequence: CASSPGNSYEQYF.

The V call is TRBV11-2, the J call TRBJ2-3; no clear D. V was pared by 2 bases and J by 2 bases, with 11 bases between. Looked up from germline, CDR1 is SGHAT and CDR2 is FQNNGV. The length of the CDR3 is 15 residues. The CDR3 nucleotides are TGTGCCAGCAGCTTACTATACTTGTCCACAGATACGCAGTATTTT. This codes for CASSLLYLSTDTQYF.

This chain connects TRBV6-2 or TRBV6-3 to TRBJ1-1; TRBD1 matches 8 bases. This CDR3 comprises 13 residues. Germline CDR1 is MNHEY and CDR2 is SVGEGT. J was trimmed by 9 bases and V by 4 bases; bases with no gene match: 7. CDR3 residues: CASSWTGPFQAFF. The CDR3 bases are TGTGCCAGCAGTTGGACAGGGCCTTTCCAAGCTTTCTTT.

The chain has TRBV4-1 and TRBJ2-1; TRBD2 aligns across 14 bases. V lost 3 bases to trimming and J lost 8 bases; unmatched junction nucleotides: 15. Germline V lookup: CDR1 MGHRA, CDR2 YSYEKL. The CDR3 spans 19 residues. CDR3 protein: CASSHPLSTSGGAGDEQFF. CDR3 DNA: TGCGCCAGCAGCCACCCCCTCTCGACTAGCGGGGGGGCCGGAGATGAGCAGTTCTTC.

The chain joins TRBV6-2 or TRBV6-3 to TRBJ2-7, with a possible D match to TRBD2 (5 bases). V dropped 0 bases and J dropped 1 base, with 10 bases sitting between them. The germline gives CDR1 MNHEY, CDR2 SVGEGT. This CDR3 has 15 residues. CDR3 nucleotide sequence: TGTGCCAGCAGTTACTCCCCAGCGGAATCCTACGAGCAGTACTTC. This gives the protein CASSYSPAESYEQYF.

This chain links TRBV20-1 with TRBJ1-2; D may be TRBD1 (6 bases). Germline CDR1 reads DFQATT; CDR2 reads SNEGSKA (reference sequence). Trimming took 5 bases from V and 6 from J, leaving 10 bases between them. The CDR3 extends over 11 amino acids. Written as DNA, the CDR3 is TGCAGTGCTTATGGACAGAATGGCTACACCTTC. Its protein product is CSAYGQNGYTF.

A few counts support this clone. V gene TRBV19 combines with J gene TRBJ2-7, with 11 bases lining up with TRBD2. Germline CDR1 is LNHDA and CDR2 is SQIVND (reference sequence). The V gene end was trimmed by 5 bases and the J gene end by 0 bases; junction bases not matched to a gene: 12. The CDR3 extends over 18 amino acids. CDR3 sequence: CASSSGLAGGQVSYEQYF. CDR3 DNA sequence: TGTGCCAGTAGTTCGGGTCTAGCGGGGGGCCAAGTCTCCTACGAGCAGTACTTC.